This TCR beta chain was sequenced in a study of persistence of HIV-infected CD4 T cells (TCRdb year 2020). A note on the overall study: Suppressive ART had been received by participants for a median of 8 years. Peripheral blood samples of up to roughly 200 mL were taken at multiple time points, with the exception of a couple of participants who underwent leukapheresis at a single time point. The TCR cluster analysis across participants included roughly 8 participants for CMV and over five participants for Gag. Anti-CD3/anti-CD28 stimulation activated a higher proportion of cells, with a lower memory fraction, than antigen stimulation. The study isolated CMV- and HIV-1 Gag-responding CD4+ T cells from ART-treated individuals to examine antigen-driven clonal expansion of HIV-1-infected cells. The clonality of all cells in each sorted population was assessed by TCRbeta sequencing, whereas the clonality of infected cells was assessed by proviral sequencing.

V is shortened by 3 bases, J by 4 bases, and the region joining them spans 9 bases. In the germline V gene, CDR1 corresponds to SGHVS and CDR2 to FNYEAQ. The CDR3 starts with the cysteine, ends with the phenylalanine, and has 14 residues. Just CDR3 DNA is preserved here, 42 bases in frame from base 1. The immunoSEQ hsTCRB assay version 4 in survey mode was used to sequence TCRbeta repertoires from genomic DNA. Genomic DNA was diluted to roughly 9.5 ng/uL, using up to 1 ug per sample for TCRbeta sequencing. Per the authors' processing: ImmunoSeq Analyzer 3.0 was used for analysis of TCRbeta data, and diversity was computed on productive nucleotide rearrangements. The improved Chao index was used to estimate lower-bound TCR diversity, and the Gini coefficient was used to estimate clonality using the Immunarch R package. Different nucleotide rearrangements encoding the same CDR3beta amino acid sequence were treated as distinct clonotypes. Differential abundance analysis found TCRbeta sequences that were significantly enriched in antigen-responding cells compared with anti-CD3/anti-CD28-activated cells. Using predicted peptide-MHC specificity as the basis, GLIPH2 grouped TCRs into clusters, both for each participant individually and for the merged data sets that combined participants. Not all clones reach the TCRdb copy of this immuneACCESS table, which keeps in-frame sequences only. Checked studies attribute under half of the gap to unresolved V genes and leave the rest unexplained. Clonal size and the V and J genes are those of that table, whereas D and trimming came from the DNA. The sample contains 40,000 to 60,000 clones, just under 90% of them found a single time. The top ten clones comprise more than 2.5% of the sample.

Per the publication, the treatment or condition label means: suppressive antiretroviral therapy. As a nonspecific positive control representing the CD4+ T cell repertoire, cells were stimulated with anti-CD3/anti-CD28 magnetic beads. CD4+ T cells that responded were sorted based on upregulation of both CD40 ligand and CD69. Participants were HIV-1-infected adults who started suppressive ART during chronic infection. For at least 4 years, participants had undetectable plasma HIV-1 RNA, below 50 copies/mL. To be included, a participant needed positive CMV serology and a CD4+ T cell count above 400 cells/uL. Before stimulation, PBMCs were isolated using density centrifugation and depleted of CD8+ T cells. For 18 hours, CD8-depleted PBMCs were stimulated with anti-CD28/CD49d costimulation, a CD40-blocking antibody, and enfuvirtide, which was added to prevent new infections. Sorting was done on either a Beckman Coulter MoFlo Legacy or an XDP sorter, and propidium iodide was used to exclude dead cells. Genomic DNA was extracted with the QIAamp DNA Mini Kit for samples above one million cells, otherwise with the Quick-DNA Microprep Kit.

As to this clone: Its binding antigen is unknown. The sample holds no much larger clone one base away, and base qualities are not on file.

Study-wide conclusions, independent of this receptor: TCRbeta richness in CMV- and Gag-responding cells was significantly lower than in anti-CD3/anti-CD28-responding cells; CMV-responding cells had higher oligoclonality than CD3/CD28-stimulated and Gag-responding cells. Degenerate expanded CDR3beta sequences were enriched in antigen-responding cells, suggesting convergent selection of CD4+ responses to CMV and Gag. Few individuals were included in the study, and only a limited range of antigens was tested. Within the same sorted populations, TCR oligoclonality correlated with proviral oligoclonality. Restriction of bulk TCR analyses to the rare CMV-responding cells that actually carried HIV-1 proviruses was not possible.

The rearrangement joined TRBV7-6 to TRBJ2-2; a weak D assignment points to TRBD1 (5 bases agree). The TCR sequence derives from an adult woman with HIV who was CMV-seropositive. Source: CD4+ T cells sorted from PBMCs after roughly 19-hour stimulation, taken from a patient who received antiretroviral therapy. What this sample's cell subset or site label stands for: CD40L+CD69+ CD4 T cells responding to anti-CD3/anti-CD28 beads, representing the overall repertoire. The CDR3 protein sequence reads: CASSFRGGTGELFF. DNA sequence: TGTGCCAGCAGCTTTAGGGGTGGCACCGGGGAGCTGTTTTTT. This CDR3, with the reference TRBV7-6 and TRBJ2-2 proteins standing in past its ends, gives the full variable domain GAGVSQSPRYKVTKRGQDVALRCDPISGHVSLYWYRQALGQGPEFLTYFNYEAQQDKSGLPNDRFSAERPEGSISTLTIQRTEQRDSAMYRCASSFRGGTGELFFGEGSRLTVL.